The 29 T cell receptor beta chains given below trace back to one sample, sequenced in a study of blood T cell repertoires in COVID-19. Profiling relied on immunoSEQ multiplex PCR, and the TCRdb table lists in-frame clones only, not all of them. The sample has 88,000 or so clones; over 75% are singletons. The sample was peripheral blood. All receptors derive from a man in his 60s with acute or convalescent COVID-19.

This rearrangement joins TRBV3-1 (or the pseudogene TRBV3-2) to TRBJ1-3; 9 positions agree with TRBD1. The germline V gene encodes CDR1 LGHDT and CDR2 YNNKEL (reference sequence). The CDR3 runs 17 residues. The J segment lost 0 bases and the V segment lost 0 bases, leaving 3 bases of the junction unmatched. The CDR3 protein is CASSQDQDRGSGNTIYF. The DNA of the CDR3 is TGTGCCAGCAGCCAAGACCAGGACAGGGGCTCTGGAAACACCATATATTTT.

V and J are TRBV9 and TRBJ2-3; 10 bases map to TRBD2. V was clipped by 2 bases and J by 2 bases; unmatched bases: 2. The CDR3 sequence is 15 residues long. CDR1 and CDR2 (germline): SGDLS, YYNGEE. The CDR3 DNA is TGTGCCAGCAGCGTGGGACTAGCGAACACAGATACGCAGTATTTT. This translates into CASSVGLANTDTQYF. Complete variable domain (other parts from reference TRBV9 and TRBJ2-3): DSGVTQTPKHLITATGQRVTLRCSPRSGDLSVYWYQQSLDQGLQFLIQYYNGEERAKGNILERFSAQQFPDLHSELNLSSLELGDSALYFCASSVGLANTDTQYFGPGTRLTVL.

V usage is TRBV18 and J usage is TRBJ2-5; no definite D call. The CDR3 extends over 12 amino acids. From germline, CDR1 is KGHSH and CDR2 LQKENI. Between the trimmed V and J ends, which lost 6 bases and 10 bases, there was a span of 15 bases. CDR3 DNA sequence: TGTGCCAGCTCCCCTCTATCCGAGGACCAGTACTTC. Its translation: CASSPLSEDQYF.

The chain couples TRBV5-1 to TRBJ2-1; 12 bases match TRBD2. With 3 bases clipped from V and 5 bases from J, the junction kept 6 bases outside the gene matches. The CDR3 extends over 16 amino acids. The germline gives CDR1 SGHRS, CDR2 YFSETQ. CDR3: CASSSGLAGINNEQFF. In nucleotides, the CDR3 is TGCGCCAGCAGCTCTGGACTAGCGGGAATTAACAATGAGCAGTTCTTC.

The V call is TRBV6-5, the J call TRBJ1-1; weak D call: TRBD1 (5 bases). CDR3 length: 16 residues. The ends were cut back, 0 bases at V and 3 bases at J, with 14 bases in the middle. The germline gives CDR1 MNHEY, CDR2 SVGAGI. The DNA of the CDR3 is TGTGCCAGCAGTTACTCGAGGCGGGGCGGGTACACTGAAGCTTTCTTT. Translation gives CASSYSRRGGYTEAFF.

This chain connects TRBV5-1 to TRBJ2-5, with 7 nucleotides matching TRBD1. The germline CDR1 and CDR2 sequences are SGHRS and YFSETQ. V trimming: 3 bases; J trimming: 1 base; junction bases outside the gene matches: 3. This CDR3 spans 14 amino acids. In DNA form, the CDR3 reads TGCGCCAGCAGCTCTGGGACAGTCCAAGAGACCCAGTACTTC. This sequence encodes CASSSGTVQETQYF.

This clone has a single count. J is TRBJ2-1 and V is TRBV15; 8 bases line up with TRBD2. V shed 0 bases, J shed 13 bases, and the junction held 14 bases outside the gene matches. The CDR3 spans 16 residues. Germline V lookup: CDR1 LNHNV, CDR2 YYDKDF (reference sequence). The CDR3 region has the DNA TGTGCCACCAGCAGAGATAGGTCGGCGGGAGGATTAGAACAGTTCTTC. The encoded protein is CATSRDRSAGGLEQFF.

The chain combines TRBV5-1 with TRBJ2-1; TRBD2 agrees at 14 bases. The CDR3 spans 17 residues. Germline loops: CDR1 SGHRS, CDR2 YFSETQ. Trimming took 4 bases from V and 10 from J; bases not matched to a gene: 13. The CDR3 region has the DNA TGCGCCAGCAGCCCTTCGTACCCGCGACTAGCGGGAGGGGAGCAGTTCTTC. This encodes CASSPSYPRLAGGEQFF.

The chain has TRBV27 and TRBJ1-1, with D perhaps TRBD1 (5 bases). Trimming pared 7 bases from V and 6 bases from J, leaving 9 bases between. Per the germline V gene, CDR1 is MNHEY and CDR2 is SMNVEV (reference sequence). The CDR3 sequence is 11 residues long. This chain's CDR3 is CASTGHSEAFF. In nucleotides, the CDR3 is TGTGCCAGCACCGGACATTCTGAAGCTTTCTTT.

V and J are TRBV15 and TRBJ1-1; D unresolved. V lost 2 bases to trimming and J lost 9 bases, with 13 bases between them. This CDR3 region has 13 residues. Germline V gives CDR1 LNHNV, CDR2 YYDKDF (reference sequence). The DNA of the CDR3 is TGTGCCACCAGCAGAAGGTTGCGGGAAAAAGCTTTCTTT. Translating it yields CATSRRLREKAFF.

This chain links TRBV5-1 with TRBJ2-7, with 14 bases aligning to TRBD2. The CDR3 totals 17 residues. J lost 1 base, V lost 3 bases, and 6 bases had no gene match. Germline V gives CDR1 SGHRS, CDR2 YFSETQ. CDR3 in amino acids: CASSSGLAGVPSYEQYF. The CDR3 DNA follows: TGCGCCAGCAGCTCGGGACTAGCGGGAGTTCCTTCCTACGAGCAGTACTTC.

V gene TRBV12-3 or TRBV12-4 combines with J gene TRBJ1-4; 7 bases match TRBD1. V trimming: 6 bases; J trimming: 5 bases; junction bases outside the gene matches: 3. The CDR3 covers 13 residues. The CDR3 DNA follows: TGTGCCAGCAGCACAGGGGCGAATGAAAAACTGTTTTTT. Encoded protein: CASSTGANEKLFF.

This sequence joins TRBV7-9 and TRBJ2-3; the match to TRBD2 covers 14 bases. The germline CDR1 and CDR2 sequences are SEHNR and FQNEAQ (reference sequence). The junction had 2 bases not matched to a gene; V was cut back by 5 bases and J by 4 bases. This CDR3 has 15 residues. The CDR3 DNA sequence: TGTGCCAGCAGCCCGGGACTAGCGGGAGCAGATACGCAGTATTTT. Translating gives CASSPGLAGADTQYF. The full variable domain, its missing parts supplied by reference TRBV7-9 and TRBJ2-3, is DTGVSQNPRHKITKRGQNVTFRCDPISEHNRLYWYRQTLGQGPEFLTYFQNEAQLEKSRLLSDRFSAERPKGSFSTLEIQRTEQGDSAMYLCASSPGLAGADTQYFGPGTRLTVL.

V and J are TRBV7-2 and TRBJ1-2; 7 bases are shared with TRBD1. Germline V gene data show CDR1 as SGHTA and CDR2 as FQGNSA. The V gene end was trimmed by 6 bases and the J gene end by 7 bases; junction bases not matched to a gene: 8. The CDR3 extends over 13 amino acids. CDR3 nucleotides: TGTGCCAGCAGGCAGACAGGGTTGGGTGGCTACACCTTC. This translates into CASRQTGLGGYTF.

V gene TRBV11-2 combines with J gene TRBJ1-5, with 8 nucleotides matching TRBD1. The CDR3 loop spans 15 amino acids. Trimming took 2 bases from V and 0 from J; bases not matched to a gene: 0. Germline V CDR1 and CDR2: SGHAT, FQNNGV. The CDR3 loop reads CASSLQGASNQPQHF. DNA for the CDR3: TGTGCCAGCAGCTTACAGGGGGCTAGCAATCAGCCCCAGCATTTT.

This chain connects TRBV19 to TRBJ2-3, with a weak D call TRBD2 (5 bases). Deletions cut 3 bases from V and 5 bases from J, with 6 bases between. Per the germline V gene, CDR1 is LNHDA and CDR2 is SQIVND (reference sequence). The CDR3 spans 12 residues. CDR3 DNA sequence: TGTGCCAGTAGTATCGGGGAAGATACGCAGTATTTT. It codes for CASSIGEDTQYF. Full variable domain (missing parts from reference TRBV19 and TRBJ2-3): DGGITQSPKYLFRKEGQNVTLSCEQNLNHDAMYWYRQDPGQGLRLIYYSQIVNDFQKGDIAEGYSVSREKKESFPLTVTSAQKNPTAFYLCASSIGEDTQYFGPGTRLTVL.

V usage is TRBV5-1 and J usage is TRBJ1-2; TRBD1 matches 12 bases. The length of the CDR3 is 16 residues. The germline gives CDR1 SGHRS, CDR2 YFSETQ. The junction had 12 bases not matched to a gene; V was cut back by 4 bases and J by 8 bases. CDR3 coding DNA: TGCGCCAGCAGCCCAGGGACAGGGGGCGCGACGAGGGGCTACACCTTC. Translated: CASSPGTGGATRGYTF.

J is TRBJ1-6 and V is TRBV7-9, with 7 bases that match TRBD1. With V trimmed by 5 bases and J by 13 bases, 8 bases remained unmatched. Germline CDR1 and CDR2: SEHNR and FQNEAQ (reference sequence). The CDR3 is 13 amino acids. The CDR3 here is CASSGDRVGPLHF. CDR3 sequence (DNA): TGTGCCAGCAGCGGCGACAGGGTAGGCCCCCTCCACTTT. Based on the CDR3 plus reference TRBV7-9 and TRBJ1-6, the full variable domain is DTGVSQNPRHKITKRGQNVTFRCDPISEHNRLYWYRQTLGQGPEFLTYFQNEAQLEKSRLLSDRFSAERPKGSFSTLEIQRTEQGDSAMYLCASSGDRVGPLHFGNGTRLTVT.

The rearrangement links TRBV7-9 to TRBJ1-1; 9 positions agree with TRBD1. Germline CDR1 SEHNR, CDR2 FQNEAQ (reference sequence). The CDR3 is 15 residues long. Trimming took 5 bases from V and 1 from J; bases not matched to a gene: 5. The DNA of the CDR3 is TGTGCCAGCAGCCTAGGGACAGGGTCGAACACTGAAGCTTTCTTT. It specifies CASSLGTGSNTEAFF.

The rearrangement links TRBV6-6 to TRBJ1-6; a possible D gene is TRBD1 (5 bases). Germline V gene lookup returns CDR1 MNHNY and CDR2 SVGAGI (reference sequence). Trimming cost V 6 bases and J 0 bases, with 9 bases left between them. The CDR3 runs to 15 residues. For the CDR3, the DNA is TGTGCCAGCAGCTCCGGGGGCTCCTATAATTCACCCCTCCACTTT. Encoded protein: CASSSGGSYNSPLHF.

The rearrangement joins TRBV19 to TRBJ2-2; TRBD2 is a possible D gene (7 bases). Germline V gene sequence: CDR1 LNHDA, CDR2 SQIVND (reference sequence). The V and J ends lost 7 bases and 6 bases respectively, with 21 bases between them. The CDR3 consists of 16 residues. The CDR3 sequence: CASNPRVGGAPGELFF. CDR3 nucleotide sequence: TGTGCCAGTAACCCACGAGTTGGGGGGGCCCCCGGGGAGCTGTTTTTT.

The chain recombines TRBV30 with TRBJ1-5, with D possibly matching TRBD1 (6 bases). CDR1 and CDR2 from the germline V gene are GTSNPN and SVGIG (reference sequence). This CDR3 is built from 16 residues. V dropped 0 bases and J dropped 6 bases, with 18 bases sitting between them. CDR3 loop: CAWSVSVRGRGQPQHF. DNA for the CDR3: TGTGCCTGGAGTGTATCCGTCAGGGGACGGGGTCAGCCCCAGCATTTT.

The rearrangement links TRBV6-6 to TRBJ1-5; D is undetermined. The CDR3 runs 13 residues. Between the trimmed V and J ends, which lost 6 bases and 0 bases, there was a span of 6 bases. Germline CDR1 MNHNY, CDR2 SVGAGI (reference sequence). CDR3 residues: CASRVYSNQPQHF. CDR3 nucleotide sequence: TGTGCCAGCAGAGTCTATAGCAATCAGCCCCAGCATTTT.

The V call is TRBV7-2, the J call TRBJ1-4; D remains ambiguous. CDR1 and CDR2 (germline): SGHTA, FQGNSA. There are 14 residues in the CDR3. V gave up 8 bases and J gave up 5 bases, with 15 bases separating them. CDR3 coding DNA: TGTGCCAGCGGCCTCAGACCGACAAATGAAAAACTGTTTTTT. Translation gives CASGLRPTNEKLFF.

This rearrangement joins TRBV2 to TRBJ1-2; TRBD1 matches 10 bases. In germline, CDR1 is SNHLY, CDR2 FYNNEI. Losses at the gene ends were 6 bases for V and 4 bases for J; bases not matched to a gene: 8. This CDR3 has 15 residues. Written as DNA, the CDR3 is TGTGCCAGCAGGGCCGGGACAGGGGTTGTCTATGGCTACACCTTC. Translated: CASRAGTGVVYGYTF.

The V and J genes are TRBV19 and TRBJ2-2, with 8 positions matching TRBD1. Trimming at V came to 1 base and at J to 6 bases, leaving 4 bases not matched to a gene. This CDR3 contains 15 residues. CDR1 is LNHDA and CDR2 is SQIVND in the germline V gene (reference sequence). The DNA of the CDR3 is TGTGCCAGTAGTATAGCCAGGGGGCGCGCCGGGGAGCTGTTTTTT. Translating gives CASSIARGRAGELFF.

This rearrangement joins TRBV2 to TRBJ2-5; the D gene is possibly TRBD2 (7 bases). V lost 5 bases and J lost 13, with 14 bases in between. CDR1 SNHLY and CDR2 FYNNEI come from the germline V gene. The CDR3 has 11 residues. The CDR3 DNA reads TGTGCCAGCAGTCTCGCGGGGGCTCGGTACTTC. This gives the protein CASSLAGARYF.

The V call is TRBV5-4, the J call TRBJ2-5; TRBD2 matches at 8 bases. The CDR3 has 18 residues. The germline CDR1 and CDR2 sequences are SGHNT and YYREEE (reference sequence). After removal of 4 bases from V and 0 bases from J, the junction contained 14 bases not matched to a gene. DNA of the CDR3: TGTGCCAGCAGCGGAAGCACTACTAGCGGAGGAAACCAAGAGACCCAGTACTTC. It specifies CASSGSTTSGGNQETQYF.

The rearrangement uses TRBV3-1 (or the pseudogene TRBV3-2) and TRBJ2-7, with D perhaps TRBD1 (6 bases). Deletions cut 4 bases from V and 3 bases from J, with 13 bases between. The CDR3 is 14 residues long. The V gene's germline CDR1 is LGHDT and CDR2 YNNKEL (reference sequence). CDR3 in amino acids: CASSPGAALYEQYF. The DNA of the CDR3 is TGTGCCAGCAGCCCAGGGGCGGCCCTCTACGAGCAGTACTTC.